This T cell receptor (beta chain) was obtained from a study of cytomegalovirus exposure and HLA in healthy donors. Amplification used 60 Vbeta primers and 13 Jbeta primers. In the source study's methods: There were around 78 million unique TCR beta chains by a later count, and approximately 10 million of them were shared. Sequencing was performed with immunoSEQ multiplex PCR; in TCRdb, only in-frame clones are kept and a portion is missing. V, J and clone size reflect that table, while D and trimming were determined from the DNA. The sample includes 150,000 or so clones, roughly 80% of them seen just once. Findings of the study overall: In a later analysis, the majority of CMV-associated beta chains seemingly showed HLA restriction.

CDR1 is SEHNR and CDR2 is FQNEAQ in the germline V gene (reference sequence). Trimming took off 6 bases at V and 5 bases at J, with 10 bases between the two ends. There are 12 residues in the CDR3. Concerning this clone itself: Antigen specificity is unknown.

This sequence joins TRBV7-9 and TRBJ1-2; D gene unclear. The specimen was PBMCs. The sequence was obtained from a man aged 40-49 years in good health and CMV-seropositive. The chain's CDR3 is CASRAGPYGYTF. CDR3 nucleotide sequence: TGTGCCAGCAGGGCTGGGCCATATGGCTACACCTTC.